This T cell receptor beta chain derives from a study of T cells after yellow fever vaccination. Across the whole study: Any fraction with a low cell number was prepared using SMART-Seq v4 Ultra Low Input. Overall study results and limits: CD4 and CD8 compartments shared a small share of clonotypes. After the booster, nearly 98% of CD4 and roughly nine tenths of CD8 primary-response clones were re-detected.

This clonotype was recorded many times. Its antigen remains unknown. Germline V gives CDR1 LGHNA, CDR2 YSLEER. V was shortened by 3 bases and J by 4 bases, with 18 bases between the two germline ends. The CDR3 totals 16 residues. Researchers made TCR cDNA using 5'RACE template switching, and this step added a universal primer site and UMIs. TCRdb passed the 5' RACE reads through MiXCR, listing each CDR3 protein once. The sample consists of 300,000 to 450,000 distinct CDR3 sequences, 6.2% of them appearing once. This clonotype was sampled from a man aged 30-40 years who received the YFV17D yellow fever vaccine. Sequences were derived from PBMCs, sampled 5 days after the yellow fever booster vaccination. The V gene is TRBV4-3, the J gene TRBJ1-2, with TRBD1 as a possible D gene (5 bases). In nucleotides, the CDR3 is TGCGCCAGCAGCCAGTCCAAAGGGGATGTTGGCTATGGCTACACCTTC. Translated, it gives CASSQSKGDVGYGYTF.